This entry features one T cell receptor beta chain sequence. The trim removed 4 bases at V and 4 bases at J, leaving 1 base unmatched. Germline loops: CDR1 MNHEY, CDR2 SVGAGI. The CDR3 runs 13 residues. Original methodology: Estimation of nucleated cell counts was performed using reference gene primer amplification. Assay used: immunoSEQ multiplex PCR; TCRdb lists only in-frame clones, some missing. That table supplies the V and J calls and clone size; D and trimming were determined from the DNA. The table has 350,000 to 450,000 clones, approximately 81% seen once. The data were obtained in a study of blood T cell repertoires in COVID-19. In the study overall: Sites across the United States, Italy and Spain contributed samples from acute and convalescent COVID-19. The analysed material was cDNA or gDNA that came from T cells, B-cell-depleted T cells, or PBMCs.

The chain links TRBV6-5 to TRBJ1-2; 9 bases map to TRBD1. The sequenced sample consisted of peripheral blood. The clonotype comes from a young woman with acute or convalescent COVID-19. CDR3 loop: CASSWTGVYGYTF. CDR3 bases: TGTGCCAGCAGTTGGACAGGGGTCTATGGCTACACCTTC.